The clone carrying this T cell receptor (beta chain) was seen only once. Its antigen is still unknown. This sample was included in a study of cytomegalovirus exposure and HLA in healthy donors. In the study overall: Earlier sequencing of approximately 200 million T cells yielded under 120 million unique TCR beta sequences. Overall study results and limits: When presence/absence was analysed, sequencing depth was taken to be roughly uniform across donors. Earlier results showed most TCR beta V segments being productive about 90% or about 30% of the time. A later analysis revealed that TCR association rates differed between HLA loci, peaking at DRB1 and bottoming out at HLA-C.

It was with 60 Vbeta and 13 Jbeta primers that the PCR ran. Profiling relied on immunoSEQ multiplex PCR, and the TCRdb table lists in-frame clones only, not all of them. The data hold roughly 130,000 clones, with roughly 84% observed a single time. CDR1 is MNHEY and CDR2 is SMNVEV in the germline V gene (reference sequence). The V gene lost 9 bases and the J gene lost 0 bases, with 21 bases spanning the gap. This CDR3 is built from 18 residues. The chain couples TRBV27 to TRBJ1-6; D not certain. This TCR was sampled from a man aged 50 to 60 in good health and CMV-seronegative. The sample consisted of PBMCs. CDR3 DNA sequence: TGTGCCAGTCGGGGAGGATATTCTTCTAGCTCCTATAATTCACCCCTCCACTTT. Translating gives CASRGGYSSSSYNSPLHF.